What follows are 25 T cell receptor beta chains derived from one specimen sequenced in a study of T cell changes during pregnancy in multiple sclerosis. Assay used: immunoSEQ multiplex PCR; TCRdb lists only in-frame clones, some missing. Among around 60,000 clones listed, around 96% were seen once. This sample comprised CD8+ T cells from peripheral blood mononuclear cells, obtained after pregnancy. The receptors here all came from a female donor with multiple sclerosis, enrolled in a pregnancy study.

The genes are TRBV7-8 and TRBJ2-5; D possibly corresponds to TRBD1 (6 bases). From germline, CDR1 is SGHVS and CDR2 FQNEAQ. V was pared by 1 base and J by 5 bases, with 11 bases between. CDR3 size: 14 residues. CDR3 protein: CASSLGAGAETQYF. The CDR3 coding sequence is TGTGCCAGCAGCTTAGGAGCAGGGGCCGAGACCCAGTACTTC. Based on the CDR3 plus reference TRBV7-8 and TRBJ2-5, the full variable domain is GAGVSQSPRYKVAKRGQDVALRCDPISGHVSLFWYQQALGQGPEFLTYFQNEAQLDKSGLPSDRFFAERPEGSVSTLKIQRTQQEDSAVYLCASSLGAGAETQYFGPGTRLLVL.

The chain has TRBV13 and TRBJ1-4, with TRBD1 matching 10 bases. V was pared by 3 bases and J by 3 bases, with 7 bases of the junction left unmatched. The germline CDR1 and CDR2 sequences are PRHDT and FYEKMQ (reference sequence). The length of the CDR3 is 17 residues. DNA of the CDR3: TGTGCCAGCAGCTTTATCCGGGACAGGGGTTCTAATGAAAAACTGTTTTTT. Its translation: CASSFIRDRGSNEKLFF.

The V call is TRBV27, the J call TRBJ2-7; 7 bases are a match to TRBD1. The CDR3 has 14 residues. The ends lost 5 bases at V and 4 bases at J; junction bases unmatched: 8. CDR1 and CDR2 from the germline V gene are MNHEY and SMNVEV (reference sequence). The CDR3 sequence: CASSTGTAGYEQYF. For the CDR3, the DNA is TGTGCCAGCAGTACCGGGACAGCAGGATACGAGCAGTACTTC.

The chain links TRBV7-9 to TRBJ2-7; TRBD1 is a possible D gene (7 bases). The CDR3 length is 16 residues. Trimming shortened V by 5 bases and J by 2 bases, and 19 bases separated the two germline ends. CDR1 SEHNR and CDR2 FQNEAQ come from the germline V gene (reference sequence). Here the CDR3 DNA reads TGTGCCAGCAGCCACAGCCAGGGGGGAGAAACCTACGAGCAGTACTTC. Translated: CASSHSQGGETYEQYF.

The chain recombines TRBV27 with TRBJ2-7; TRBD2 matches at 14 bases. Germline CDR1 and CDR2: MNHEY and SMNVEV (reference sequence). CDR3 length equals 16 residues. V dropped 5 bases and J dropped 7; count of bases not matched to a gene: 10. This CDR3 reads CASSPLGLAGGGEQYF. CDR3 nucleotides: TGTGCCAGCAGTCCTCTTGGACTAGCGGGAGGTGGAGAGCAGTACTTC.

The rearrangement joins TRBV19 to TRBJ2-1; weak D call: TRBD1 (7 bases). The CDR3 extends over 12 amino acids. The V gene lost 10 bases and the J gene lost 7 bases, with 14 bases spanning the gap. Germline CDR1 and CDR2: LNHDA and SQIVND (reference sequence). The CDR3 DNA follows: TGTGCCACCAGGGGGGCAGCTAATGAGCAGTTCTTC. This translates into CATRGAANEQFF.

The chain links TRBV28 to TRBJ2-1, with D perhaps TRBD1 (5 bases). V was pared by 1 base and J by 4 bases, with 20 bases between. Germline loops: CDR1 MDHEN, CDR2 SYDVKM. The CDR3 contains 18 residues. The CDR3 spells CASSLSSAGDSTYNEQFF. CDR3 DNA sequence: TGTGCCAGCAGTTTATCTTCTGCTGGAGACAGCACTTACAATGAGCAGTTCTTC.

Concerning this clone itself: Its ends do not fully match the called genes, so a read error is possible. V is TRBV28 and J is TRBJ2-3; 13 nucleotides agree with TRBD2. Germline V CDR1 and CDR2: MDHEN, SYDVKM. The CDR3 extends over 17 amino acids. The CDR3 reads CASSLEGLAGFTNTQYF. CDR3 DNA sequence: TGTGCCAGCAGTTTAGAGGGACTAGCGGGGTTCACAAATACGCAGTATTTT.

J is TRBJ2-2 and V is TRBV7-9; weak D call: TRBD1 (6 bases). Trimming stripped 4 bases from V and 5 bases from J, with 14 bases between. The CDR3 is made up of 15 amino acids. Germline-derived CDR1 and CDR2 are SEHNR and FQNEAQ (reference sequence). The DNA for the CDR3 is TGTGCCAGCAGCTCACTTACAGGGTTTACCGGGGAGCTGTTTTTT. Translating it yields CASSSLTGFTGELFF.

The chain links TRBV28 to TRBJ1-5, with TRBD1 identical over 11 bases. Germline CDR1 reads MDHEN; CDR2 reads SYDVKM. Trimming at V came to 5 bases and at J to 7 bases, leaving 4 bases not matched to a gene. The CDR3 spans 14 residues. The CDR3 DNA is TGTGCCAGCAGTCAGGGACAGGGGGAGCAGCCCCAGCATTTT. Its translation is CASSQGQGEQPQHF.

The sample holds one count of this clone. This rearrangement joins TRBV13 to TRBJ2-7; 7 bases line up with TRBD1. The V and J ends lost 4 bases and 6 bases, in that order; junction bases with no gene match: 3. This CDR3 is built from 12 residues. Looked up from germline, CDR1 is PRHDT and CDR2 is FYEKMQ (reference sequence). The CDR3 here is CASSSTGTEQYF. Here the CDR3 DNA reads TGTGCCAGCAGCTCGACAGGGACCGAGCAGTACTTC.

V is TRBV11-2 and J is TRBJ2-7, with D tentatively TRBD2 (5 bases). Germline CDR1 is SGHAT and CDR2 is FQNNGV. V lost 2 bases and J lost 2, with 13 bases in between. The CDR3 contains 15 residues. This chain's CDR3 is CASSLRGGYPYEQYF. Here the CDR3 DNA reads TGTGCCAGCAGCTTACGCGGAGGCTACCCCTACGAGCAGTACTTC.

The genes are TRBV28 and TRBJ2-5; TRBD1 is a possible D gene (6 bases). Deletions cut 5 bases from V and 7 bases from J, with 20 bases between. CDR3 length equals 15 residues. Germline values: CDR1 MDHEN, CDR2 SYDVKM. CDR3 sequence (DNA): TGTGCCAGCAGTCCTCAGGATGGGGGCGCAGGGACCCAGTACTTC. It encodes CASSPQDGGAGTQYF.

The V and J genes are TRBV29-1 and TRBJ2-7, with 9 positions matching TRBD1. The ends lost 1 base at V and 4 bases at J; junction bases unmatched: 5. CDR3 length equals 14 residues. Germline V gene lookup returns CDR1 SQVTM and CDR2 ANQGSEA. CDR3 bases: TGCAGCGTTGAAGTAACAGGGGGCGGATACGAGCAGTACTTC. Amino acids: CSVEVTGGGYEQYF.

This chain uses TRBV15 with TRBJ2-1, with 8 bases matching TRBD1. This CDR3 region has 14 residues. Germline V gene data show CDR1 as LNHNV and CDR2 as YYDKDF (reference sequence). The trim removed 9 bases at V and 13 bases at J, leaving 17 bases unmatched. DNA for the CDR3: TGTGCCACTTACACCTCGGACAGGGTTGGATCACAGTTCTTC. It specifies CATYTSDRVGSQFF.

The chain recombines TRBV6-6 with TRBJ2-7, with 7 bases identical to TRBD1. The CDR3 totals 14 residues. Per germline, CDR1 MNHNY and CDR2 SVGAGI (reference sequence). J was trimmed by 5 bases and V by 0 bases; bases with no gene match: 4. The CDR3 region has the DNA TGTGCCAGCAGTTACTCGGGCAGGGGGAACGAGCAGTACTTC. It encodes CASSYSGRGNEQYF.

This sequence joins TRBV6-1 and TRBJ1-5, with 8 bases that match TRBD1. V dropped 1 base and J dropped 3; count of bases not matched to a gene: 2. There are 15 residues in the CDR3. Germline V CDR1 and CDR2: MNHNS, SASEGT. Here the CDR3 reads CASSEDRGNNQPQHF. The CDR3 DNA is TGTGCCAGCAGTGAAGACAGGGGGAACAATCAGCCCCAGCATTTT.

DNA of the CDR3: TGCAGCGTTGAAGGTTTTATCGGGACTTCCCACTACAATGAGCAGTTCTTC. Protein product: CSVEGFIGTSHYNEQFF. The genes are TRBV29-1 and TRBJ2-1; a possible D gene is TRBD2 (6 bases). Germline CDR1 and CDR2: SQVTM and ANQGSEA. This CDR3 has 17 amino acids. Deletions cut 1 base from V and 3 bases from J, with 19 bases between.

This clone was recorded many times. The chain links TRBV19 to TRBJ2-5; 9 bases align to TRBD1. The V gene's germline CDR1 is LNHDA and CDR2 SQIVND (reference sequence). J was trimmed by 4 bases and V by 4 bases; bases with no gene match: 4. This CDR3 has 14 amino acids. DNA of the CDR3: TGTGCCAGTAGTAACCGGGACAGGGTAGAGACCCAGTACTTC. This gives the protein CASSNRDRVETQYF.

This clone appeared a single time. The V gene is TRBV28, the J gene TRBJ2-5, with TRBD1 matching 8 bases. With V trimmed by 2 bases and J by 5 bases, 4 bases remained unmatched. The germline V gene has CDR1 MDHEN and CDR2 SYDVKM. There are 14 residues in the CDR3. In nucleotides, the CDR3 is TGTGCCAGCAGTTTAGACACAGGGGGGGAGACCCAGTACTTC. Protein product: CASSLDTGGETQYF.

V and J are TRBV30 and TRBJ2-1; TRBD2 agrees at 10 bases. Trimming at V came to 5 bases and at J to 10 bases, leaving 8 bases not matched to a gene. The CDR3 sequence is 13 residues long. CDR1 is GTSNPN and CDR2 is SVGIG in the germline V gene (reference sequence). The CDR3 coding sequence is TGTGCCTGGGCAGCGGGAGGGCAGAAGGAGCAGTTCTTC. Protein sequence: CAWAAGGQKEQFF. Full variable domain (remainder filled in from reference TRBV30 and TRBJ2-1): SQTIHQWPATLVQPVGSPLSLECTVEGTSNPNLYWYRQAAGRGLQLLFYSVGIGQISSEVPQNLSASRPQDRQFILSSKKLLLSDSGFYLCAWAAGGQKEQFFGPGTRLTVL.

The chain combines TRBV19 with TRBJ1-5, with 8 bases lining up with TRBD1. V dropped 9 bases and J dropped 4; count of bases not matched to a gene: 11. The V gene's germline CDR1 is LNHDA and CDR2 SQIVND (reference sequence). The CDR3 is 15 amino acids. CDR3 in amino acids: CASRRGRRFNQPQHF. The DNA for the CDR3 is TGTGCCAGCCGCAGGGGGCGCAGGTTTAATCAGCCCCAGCATTTT.

This clone was counted once. V gene TRBV27 combines with J gene TRBJ1-5, with D hard to call. V shed 2 bases and J shed 6 bases, with 11 bases lying between them. The CDR3 has 14 residues. Germline values: CDR1 MNHEY, CDR2 SMNVEV (reference sequence). The chain's CDR3 is CASSLTPVSQPQHF. CDR3 DNA: TGTGCCAGCAGTTTAACCCCCGTGAGTCAGCCCCAGCATTTT.

This sequence joins TRBV6-5 and TRBJ2-7; tentatively, D is TRBD1 (6 bases). This CDR3 contains 14 residues. Germline lookup yields CDR1 MNHEY and CDR2 SVGAGI. Trimming removed 4 bases from V and 1 base from J, with 11 bases in between. This CDR3 is CASSFARGSYEQYF. CDR3 nucleotides: TGTGCCAGCAGTTTCGCCAGGGGATCCTACGAGCAGTACTTC.

The chain uses TRBV7-8 and TRBJ2-5; 8 bases match TRBD1. In germline, CDR1 is SGHVS, CDR2 FQNEAQ. The CDR3 runs to 14 residues. V was pared by 5 bases and J by 4 bases, with 6 bases of the junction left unmatched. The CDR3 bases are TGTGCCAGCAGCCCGGACAGGGTGACAGAGACCCAGTACTTC. Amino acids: CASSPDRVTETQYF.